This TCR beta chain was identified during a study of CD8 T cells in Susac syndrome. For the study at large: Patients with Susac syndrome, at blood draw, were therapy-naive, on corticosteroids, or on intravenous immunoglobulin alone.

With 5 bases removed from V and 4 bases from J, the gap between germline ends came to 10 bases. Germline V CDR1 and CDR2: SGHAT, FQNNGV. This CDR3 is built from 13 residues. About this clonotype: Its antigen remains unidentified.

The RNA input was roughly 0.45 to 1 ug, and it was reverse transcribed with random hexamers. An immunoSEQ multiplex PCR amplified TCR beta CDR3 over 54 Vbeta and 13 Jbeta. TCRdb re-analysed the immunoSEQ multiplex PCR reads in MiXCR, keeping a single row per CDR3 protein. The data hold about 180,000 distinct CDR3 sequences, with 85% to 95% observed a single time. Study-wide results and limits: Clonal expansion was absent from the CD4+ T cell repertoires in Susac syndrome.

High-throughput TCR beta sequencing covered peripheral CD8+ and CD4+ T cells. The sequence derives from a human donor with Susac syndrome. The V and J genes are TRBV11-2 and TRBJ2-3; D is possibly TRBD2 (5 bases). The sequencing input was CD4+ T cells from PBMCs. DNA for the CDR3: TGTGCCAGCAGCCGTTCGGAGGCAGATACGCAGTATTTT. Protein product: CASSRSEADTQYF.